The 28 T cell receptor beta chains given below trace back to one sample, sequenced in a study of cytomegalovirus exposure and HLA in healthy donors (TCRdb year 2017). The library was prepared using the immunoSEQ multiplex PCR assay. A mixture of 60 forward primers for TCR Vbeta segments and 13 reverse primers for TCR Jbeta segments was used in the multiplex PCR. Sourced from immuneACCESS, this table was stored by TCRdb with only in-frame sequences that have V and J called. A share of the clones is absent; for the studies checked, an unresolved V gene accounts for under half, and the remainder has no known explanation. In this sample the table shows some 130,000 clones, approximately 62% of which occur a single time. Over 1.5% of the sample is taken by the ten largest. Source material: PBMCs. The receptors here all came from a human donor in good health.

The chain is built from TRBV2 and TRBJ2-3; 10 bases match TRBD2. The CDR3 consists of 14 residues. Per germline, CDR1 SNHLY and CDR2 FYNNEI. Losses at the gene ends were 3 bases for V and 3 bases for J; bases not matched to a gene: 0. The CDR3 nucleotides are TGTGCCAGCAGTGATAGCGGGAGGACAGATACGCAGTATTTT. Translating gives CASSDSGRTDTQYF.

The count of this clone is one. V is TRBV14 and J is TRBJ2-3; weak D call: TRBD2 (6 bases). Trimming took off 4 bases at V and 5 bases at J, with 16 bases between the two ends. CDR3 length: 15 amino acids. The germline gives CDR1 SGHDN, CDR2 FVKESK. The CDR3 DNA reads TGTGCCAGCAGCCGAGCCGGCCTGCGGGGAGATACGCAGTATTTT. Protein sequence: CASSRAGLRGDTQYF.

The chain combines TRBV5-1 with TRBJ2-3; TRBD2 might be the D (6 bases). From germline, CDR1 is SGHRS and CDR2 YFSETQ. Trimming removed 3 bases from V and 1 base from J, with 15 bases in between. The CDR3 contains 16 residues. The CDR3 region is CASSSGGASGTDTQYF. DNA for the CDR3: TGCGCCAGCAGCTCTGGAGGGGCGTCCGGCACAGATACGCAGTATTTT.

The chain uses TRBV11-3 and TRBJ2-7; D is uncertain. The CDR3 is 16 residues long. The germline V and J ends were trimmed by 1 base and 3 bases, with 16 bases remaining between them. Looked up from germline, CDR1 is SGHNT and CDR2 is YENEEA. The CDR3 DNA sequence: TGTGCCAGCAGCTTAGTTTTGGGCCGGAAAAACTACGAGCAGTACTTC. Translated, it gives CASSLVLGRKNYEQYF.

The chain uses TRBV5-1 and TRBJ2-2, with TRBD2 matching 10 bases. The germline V gene encodes CDR1 SGHRS and CDR2 YFSETQ. The V and J ends lost 4 bases and 4 bases, in that order; junction bases with no gene match: 7. This CDR3 has 16 residues. CDR3 in amino acids: CASSGVAGGGTGELFF. CDR3 nucleotide sequence: TGCGCCAGCAGCGGGGTAGCGGGAGGAGGCACCGGGGAGCTGTTTTTT.

The chain employs TRBV18 and TRBJ2-2; 13 nucleotides align to TRBD2. The CDR3 is 17 amino acids. Germline V CDR1 and CDR2: KGHSH, LQKENI. Losses at the gene ends were 1 base for V and 6 bases for J; bases not matched to a gene: 5. The DNA for the CDR3 is TGTGCCAGCTCACCACGTGGGACTAGCGGGATCGCCGGGGAGCTGTTTTTT. Translated: CASSPRGTSGIAGELFF.

The V gene is TRBV2, the J gene TRBJ2-7, with a weak D call TRBD2 (5 bases). The germline CDR1 and CDR2 sequences are SNHLY and FYNNEI. The CDR3 extends over 13 amino acids. V was pared by 8 bases and J by 3 bases, with 14 bases between. The CDR3 DNA follows: TGTGCCAGCGGGCGGGCCGGAGGCTACGAGCAGTACTTC. Amino acid sequence: CASGRAGGYEQYF.

The chain joins TRBV7-8 to TRBJ1-5; TRBD1 is a possible D gene (5 bases). The germline gives CDR1 SGHVS, CDR2 FQNEAQ. V lost 2 bases and J 6 bases, leaving 14 bases between the germline ends. This CDR3 contains 15 residues. The CDR3 region has the DNA TGTGCCAGCAGCTTATTGCAGGGCCCGAGTCAGCCCCAGCATTTT. Amino acid sequence: CASSLLQGPSQPQHF.

V is TRBV6-1 and J is TRBJ2-7, with 10 bases aligning to TRBD2. Unmatched junction bases numbered 6, after V lost 4 bases and J lost 0 bases. There are 16 residues in the CDR3. Germline V lookup: CDR1 MNHNS, CDR2 SASEGT. The CDR3 reads CASSGQGTSVSYEQYF. CDR3 in DNA: TGTGCCAGCAGTGGCCAAGGGACTAGCGTCTCCTACGAGCAGTACTTC.

Only a few counts were recorded for this clone. V is TRBV9 and J is TRBJ1-2, with 8 bases matching TRBD1. The ends lost 3 bases at V and 4 bases at J; junction bases unmatched: 5. The CDR3 covers 14 residues. Germline assignment: CDR1 SGDLS and CDR2 YYNGEE. The CDR3 sequence is CASSGDRGIYGYTF. DNA of the CDR3: TGTGCCAGCAGCGGCGACAGGGGAATCTATGGCTACACCTTC.

The table lists this clone with a count of one. Here the CDR3 reads CASSLVYSNQPQHF. In DNA form, the CDR3 reads TGTGCCAGCAGCTTGGTTTATAGCAATCAGCCCCAGCATTTT. This chain joins TRBV5-8 and TRBJ1-5, with D unresolved. This CDR3 has 14 residues. Germline CDR1 and CDR2: SGHTS and YDEGEE. The V end was cut by 0 bases, the J end by 0 bases, with 4 bases between.

The gene calls are TRBV7-8 and TRBJ2-1; no firm D call. V was pared by 5 bases and J by 7 bases, with 6 bases between. The germline gives CDR1 SGHVS, CDR2 FQNEAQ. CDR3 length equals 11 residues. The CDR3 DNA sequence: TGTGCCAGCAGCACACGTAATGAGCAGTTCTTC. Amino acids: CASSTRNEQFF.

J is TRBJ2-5 and V is TRBV4-1, with 14 bases identical to TRBD2. V was pared by 1 base and J by 5 bases, with 3 bases of the junction left unmatched. This CDR3 is 16 amino acids long. Per germline, CDR1 MGHRA and CDR2 YSYEKL. In DNA, the CDR3 is TGCGCCAGCAGCCAAGGGACTAGCGGGAGGTGGGAGACCCAGTACTTC. Its translation: CASSQGTSGRWETQYF.

The chain couples TRBV4-1 to TRBJ1-5; perhaps TRBD1 as D (6 bases). There are 14 residues in the CDR3. The germline V and J ends were trimmed by 4 bases and 1 base, with 8 bases remaining between them. CDR1 and CDR2 (germline): MGHRA, YSYEKL. CDR3 nucleotide sequence: TGCGCCAGCAGCCCCGGACAGAGCAATCAGCCCCAGCATTTT. Amino acid sequence: CASSPGQSNQPQHF.

This sequence joins TRBV28 and TRBJ2-5; 9 bases line up with TRBD1. The V gene's germline CDR1 is MDHEN and CDR2 SYDVKM. Losses at the gene ends were 7 bases for V and 4 bases for J; bases not matched to a gene: 7. This CDR3 contains 14 residues. In nucleotides, the CDR3 is TGTGCCAGCAAGTACGGACAGGGGATAGAGACCCAGTACTTC. Amino acids: CASKYGQGIETQYF.

The chain has TRBV7-2 and TRBJ2-3; D is undetermined. The V end was cut by 1 base, the J end by 4 bases, with 9 bases between. CDR1 is SGHTA, CDR2 FQGNSA, per germline. The CDR3 spans 14 residues. The CDR3 loop is CASSLVPMADTQYF. CDR3 bases: TGTGCCAGCAGCTTAGTCCCTATGGCAGATACGCAGTATTTT.

The chain has TRBV6-6 and TRBJ2-7; 9 positions match TRBD2. V was pared by 6 bases and J by 5 bases, with 8 bases of the junction left unmatched. Germline V gene data show CDR1 as MNHNY and CDR2 as SVGAGI (reference sequence). This CDR3 contains 14 residues. Here the CDR3 reads CASRRLAGAHEQYF. The DNA for the CDR3 is TGTGCCAGCAGAAGATTAGCGGGAGCTCACGAGCAGTACTTC.

The J gene is TRBJ2-5, the V gene TRBV29-1, with 8 bases that match TRBD2. With V trimmed by 5 bases and J by 5 bases, 10 bases remained unmatched. Germline assignment: CDR1 SQVTM and CDR2 ANQGSEA. This CDR3 has 14 residues. Here the CDR3 reads CSVPGGGRRETQYF. The CDR3, as DNA: TGCAGCGTTCCCGGGGGGGGACGGCGCGAGACCCAGTACTTC.

The chain combines TRBV6-6 with TRBJ1-5, with a tentative D call TRBD1 (5 bases). The CDR3 is made up of 15 amino acids. CDR1 MNHNY and CDR2 SVGAGI come from the germline V gene (reference sequence). Trimming took off 6 bases at V and 0 bases at J, with 12 bases between the two ends. CDR3 in DNA: TGTGCCAGCAGGGCTGCAGGGTTTAGCAATCAGCCCCAGCATTTT. This gives the protein CASRAAGFSNQPQHF.

This chain links TRBV4-1 with TRBJ1-5; 8 bases are a match to TRBD1. CDR1 and CDR2 (germline): MGHRA, YSYEKL. The CDR3 consists of 15 residues. V lost 3 bases, J lost 7 bases, and 8 bases stayed unmatched. CDR3: CASSHRQGQGQPQHF. The DNA of the CDR3 is TGCGCCAGCAGCCATAGACAGGGGCAGGGCCAGCCCCAGCATTTT.

This chain connects TRBV7-2 to TRBJ2-7; tentative D call: TRBD2 (7 bases). V lost 5 bases to trimming and J lost 6 bases, with 20 bases between them. The CDR3 loop spans 15 amino acids. Germline V lookup: CDR1 SGHTA, CDR2 FQGNSA. Written as DNA, the CDR3 is TGTGCCAGCAGCCCGCGGGGAGGGGGGGCGGGCGAGCAGTACTTC. This encodes CASSPRGGGAGEQYF.

The V gene is TRBV19, the J gene TRBJ2-1; TRBD1 might be the D (5 bases). Per germline, CDR1 LNHDA and CDR2 SQIVND (reference sequence). This CDR3 contains 13 residues. V lost 5 bases, J lost 6 bases, and 11 bases lay in between. The CDR3 reads CASSFAGPNEQFF. CDR3 in DNA: TGTGCCAGTAGTTTCGCAGGGCCCAATGAGCAGTTCTTC.

The chain links TRBV19 to TRBJ2-7; 7 bases agree with TRBD2. V shed 4 bases, J shed 4 bases, and the junction held 7 bases outside the gene matches. The CDR3 runs to 14 residues. Looked up from germline, CDR1 is LNHDA and CDR2 is SQIVND (reference sequence). CDR3 bases: TGTGCCAGTAGTAGGACTAGATCGGCGTACGAGCAGTACTTC. Its protein product is CASSRTRSAYEQYF.

The rearrangement uses TRBV6-1 and TRBJ2-7, with 8 bases identical to TRBD1. The trim removed 4 bases at V and 2 bases at J, leaving 7 bases unmatched. The germline gives CDR1 MNHNS, CDR2 SASEGT. CDR3 length: 15 amino acids. The CDR3 loop reads CASSAPGQATYEQYF. CDR3 nucleotides: TGTGCCAGCAGTGCGCCGGGACAGGCAACCTACGAGCAGTACTTC.

This chain uses TRBV6-5 with TRBJ1-5; perhaps TRBD1 as D (6 bases). The length of the CDR3 is 15 residues. V shed 2 bases and J shed 3 bases, with 11 bases lying between them. Germline lookup yields CDR1 MNHEY and CDR2 SVGAGI. CDR3 amino acids: CASSYGQGSNQPQHF. The CDR3 DNA sequence: TGTGCCAGCAGTTACGGGCAGGGGTCCAATCAGCCCCAGCATTTT.

This clone was detected a few times. The chain is built from TRBV2 and TRBJ2-1; D is possibly TRBD2 (6 bases). The germline gives CDR1 SNHLY, CDR2 FYNNEI. V shed 4 bases and J shed 4 bases, with 14 bases lying between them. CDR3 length: 15 amino acids. In DNA, the CDR3 is TGTGCCAGCAGTGCCGGGGGAGAGTCATACAATGAGCAGTTCTTC. The encoded protein is CASSAGGESYNEQFF.

The rearrangement joins TRBV29-1 to TRBJ2-1; 11 nucleotides match TRBD2. From germline, CDR1 is SQVTM and CDR2 ANQGSEA. With 4 bases clipped from V and 2 bases from J, the junction kept 7 bases outside the gene matches. The CDR3 is 16 residues long. Here the CDR3 reads CSVVNGSGRAYNEQFF. The CDR3 nucleotides read TGCAGCGTTGTCAACGGTAGCGGGAGGGCCTACAATGAGCAGTTCTTC.

This clone was observed a handful of times. The genes are TRBV7-2 and TRBJ2-3, with 12 bases matching TRBD2. The J segment lost 1 base and the V segment lost 1 base, leaving 3 bases of the junction unmatched. The CDR3 runs 17 residues. Germline-derived CDR1 and CDR2 are SGHTA and FQGNSA. In DNA form, the CDR3 reads TGTGCCAGCAGCTTAGGGAGACTAGCGGGAGGCACAGATACGCAGTATTTT. This translates into CASSLGRLAGGTDTQYF.